This TCR beta chain was documented in a study of control samples from healthy donors and cancer patients. Sequencing was performed with immunoSEQ multiplex PCR; in TCRdb, only in-frame clones are kept and a portion is missing. The sample has about 69,000 clones, approximately 84% seen once. Per the germline V gene, CDR1 is MNHEY and CDR2 is SMNVEV (reference sequence). This CDR3 spans 11 amino acids. Trimming stripped 3 bases from V and 10 bases from J, with 9 bases between. The clonotype comes from a woman aged 50 to 60 with lung cancer. The rearrangement links TRBV27 to TRBJ1-1; D is perhaps TRBD1 (6 bases). The sample was PBMCs. The CDR3 reads CASSFNRVAFF. DNA for the CDR3: TGTGCCAGCAGTTTCAACAGGGTAGCTTTCTTT.